This T cell receptor (beta chain) originates from a study of cytomegalovirus exposure and HLA in healthy donors. Regarding the study as a whole: Common viral pathogens were later found to be apparently linked to several of the most significant clusters. Certain sequence variants were highly shared and formed a cluster, and this cluster was likely a sequencing artifact. Data from an earlier analysis indicated that most TCR beta V segments were productive either about 87% or about 30% of the time.

Healthy bone marrow donors formed the donor group. A multiplex PCR was run with 60 Vbeta primers and 13 Jbeta primers. TCRdb's table, derived via immunoSEQ multiplex PCR, lists solely in-frame clones and lacks some. The table shows about 120,000 clones, with around 78% occurring only once. The CDR3 contains 15 residues. Deletions cut 5 bases from V and 7 bases from J, with 20 bases between. The germline gives CDR1 LGHNA, CDR2 YNFKEQ. With respect to this clone: Its antigen is undetermined.

This sequence originates from a woman aged 25 to 39 in good health and CMV-seropositive. The sequencing input was PBMCs. The V gene is TRBV4-2, the J gene TRBJ1-2, with D possibly being TRBD1 (5 bases). The CDR3 DNA is TGTGCCAGCAGCTCCCCACCCCCGTCGGGGGGTGGCTACACCTTC. It codes for CASSSPPPSGGGYTF.